Listed below are T cell receptor beta chains from one sample, sequenced in a study of cytomegalovirus exposure and HLA in healthy donors. Some clones are missing from TCRdb's copy, which holds only in-frame ones; the method was immunoSEQ multiplex PCR. The table shows 150,000 to 200,000 clones, with roughly 80% occurring only once. Sample: PBMCs. The receptors derive from a woman in her forties or fifties in good health and CMV-seropositive. Both conserved end residues are part of each CDR3. Fields, in order: J gene, clone size, V gene, D gene, CDR3 protein, CDR3 DNA. D genes are given only for firm matches. Size values are once, few and many counts, or a class for expanded clones, and some rows have none.

>TRBJ1-5|-|TRBV5-8|-
CASSGTQQINQPQHF
TGTGCCAGCAGCGGAACCCAACAGATCAATCAGCCCCAGCATTTT
>TRBJ2-2|-|TRBV6-4|-
CASSVSRSGELFF
TGTGCCAGCAGTGTTTCTAGGAGCGGGGAGCTGTTTTTT
>TRBJ1-1|-|TRBV7-9|-
CASSLLSYQGLHTEAFF
TGTGCCAGCAGCTTACTCTCTTACCAGGGTCTTCACACTGAAGCTTTCTTT
>TRBJ2-1|-|TRBV9|TRBD2
CASSVGGGGIHNEQFF
TGTGCCAGCAGCGTAGGAGGCGGGGGGATCCACAATGAGCAGTTCTTC
>TRBJ2-7|few|TRBV7-2|-
CASTGKYEQYF
TGTGCCAGCACCGGTAAATACGAGCAGTACTTC
>TRBJ2-3|-|TRBV5-6|TRBD2
CASSLGAGVSTDTQYF
TGTGCCAGCAGCTTGGGGGCGGGGGTTAGCACAGATACGCAGTATTTT
>TRBJ1-6|once|TRBV6-1|TRBD1
CASSSRDRGNSPLHF
TGTGCCAGCAGTTCGCGGGACAGGGGTAATTCACCCCTCCACTTT
>TRBJ2-2|-|TRBV5-6|-
CASSLEQGITGELFF
TGTGCCAGCAGCTTGGAACAGGGAATCACCGGGGAGCTGTTTTTT
>TRBJ2-7|-|TRBV30|TRBD2
CAWSASGGSSYEQYF
TGTGCCTGGAGTGCTAGCGGGGGTAGCTCCTACGAGCAGTACTTC
>TRBJ1-1|-|TRBV19|TRBD1
CASSRTGGSARAEAFF
TGTGCCAGTAGTAGGACAGGGGGATCGGCTCGCGCTGAAGCTTTCTTT
>TRBJ1-1|-|TRBV4-2|-
CASSQDIQMNTEAFF
TGTGCCAGCAGCCAGGATATACAGATGAACACTGAAGCTTTCTTT